This T cell receptor (beta chain) is from a study of T cell repertoires in cytomegalovirus infection. As for this clonotype: Its specificity is unknown.

Germline loops: CDR1 MNHEY, CDR2 SVGAGI. V was shortened by 0 bases and J by 2 bases, with 17 bases between the two germline ends. The CDR3 consists of 17 residues. TCRdb itself ran the reads through MiXCR, one entry per CDR3 protein. Of about 470,000 distinct CDR3 sequences detected, approximately 42% appear once; the ten largest clones hold around 45%. The origin of this receptor is a human donor in good health (CMV status not recorded). Some clones in this sample may be carry-over from other donors' samples. This material consisted of cultured PBMCs, taken from culture after CMV antigen stimulation. The V gene is TRBV6-5, the J gene TRBJ2-7, with a tentative D call TRBD2 (6 bases). The CDR3 DNA follows: TGTGCCAGCAGTTACTCCCCTGGGAGGCGGACTACCTACGAGCAGTACTTC. Translation gives CASSYSPGRRTTYEQYF.